These 19 T cell receptor beta chains share one sample of origin, sequenced in a study of blood T cell repertoires in COVID-19. Using immunoSEQ multiplex PCR, the repertoire was profiled, and TCRdb retains in-frame clones only, with some absent. The sample has 110,000 or so clones, around nine tenths seen once. The sample taken for sequencing was peripheral blood. Receptors were obtained from a woman in her 70s who had recovered from COVID-19.

The chain couples TRBV12-3 or TRBV12-4 to TRBJ1-1; weak D call: TRBD1 (5 bases). Trimming removed 7 bases from V and 5 bases from J, with 14 bases in between. The CDR3 consists of 13 residues. The DNA of the CDR3 is TGTGCCAGCATGGATATGGGGGGAACTGAAGCTTTCTTT. Encoded protein: CASMDMGGTEAFF.

The CDR3 is CASSKLGLAASSTDTQYF. The CDR3 DNA reads as TGTGCCAGCAGCAAATTAGGACTAGCGGCCTCTAGCACAGATACGCAGTATTTT. The rearrangement links TRBV6-2 or TRBV6-3 to TRBJ2-3; 10 bases align to TRBD2. The CDR3 totals 18 residues. The germline V gene has CDR1 MNHEY and CDR2 SVGEGT. Trimming cost V 6 bases and J 0 bases; bases outside gene matches: 12.

The chain has TRBV6-2 or TRBV6-3 and TRBJ2-1; 7 bases agree with TRBD1. The junction had 8 bases not matched to a gene; V was cut back by 5 bases and J by 4 bases. This CDR3 comprises 15 residues. CDR1 MNHEY and CDR2 SVGEGT come from the germline V gene. CDR3 in DNA: TGTGCCAGCAGTGCAGGGGGTGGACATTACAATGAGCAGTTCTTC. Amino acid sequence: CASSAGGGHYNEQFF.

V is TRBV11-1 and J is TRBJ2-3, with D perhaps TRBD2 (6 bases). The CDR3 loop spans 13 amino acids. V was shortened by 5 bases and J by 4 bases, with 10 bases between the two germline ends. Per germline, CDR1 SGHAT and CDR2 FQDESV (reference sequence). The CDR3 region has the DNA TGTGCCAGCAGCGGAAGGAGGGCAGATACGCAGTATTTT. This codes for CASSGRRADTQYF.

The chain has TRBV6-2 or TRBV6-3 and TRBJ2-6, with a weak D call TRBD2 (6 bases). Trimming took 5 bases from V and 0 from J, leaving 11 bases between them. This CDR3 region has 16 residues. Germline V gives CDR1 MNHEY, CDR2 SVGEGT. This CDR3 reads CASSTRDFSGANVLTF. CDR3 nucleotide sequence: TGTGCCAGCAGTACAAGGGACTTCTCTGGGGCCAACGTCCTGACTTTC.

The CDR3 DNA is TGTGCCAGCTCACCACCTCAGCGGTTCCCCTACGAGCAGTACTTC. Residues: CASSPPQRFPYEQYF. The rearrangement uses TRBV18 and TRBJ2-7, with D possibly TRBD2 on 5 matching bases. Germline CDR1 and CDR2: KGHSH and LQKENI. V dropped 0 bases and J dropped 2 bases, with 11 bases sitting between them. The length of the CDR3 is 15 residues.

This rearrangement joins TRBV19 to TRBJ1-2; D call uncertain. The CDR3 is made up of 16 amino acids. Germline V lookup: CDR1 LNHDA, CDR2 SQIVND (reference sequence). V lost 7 bases and J 1 base, leaving 19 bases between the germline ends. The CDR3, as DNA: TGTGCCAGTACCCGCGGGGAGGCGGGAAGTAACTATGGCTACACCTTC. The encoded protein is CASTRGEAGSNYGYTF.

This clone was detected only once. CDR3 protein: CASGGGLSSTDTQYF. CDR3 bases: TGTGCCTCCGGGGGGGGACTATCTAGCACAGATACGCAGTATTTT. The chain combines TRBV28 with TRBJ2-3; 8 nucleotides line up with TRBD2. After removal of 11 bases from V and 0 bases from J, the junction contained 10 bases not matched to a gene. CDR1 and CDR2 from the germline V gene are MDHEN and SYDVKM. The CDR3 length is 15 residues.

The chain links TRBV30 to TRBJ2-1, with TRBD1 matching over 9 bases. Germline V CDR1 and CDR2: GTSNPN, SVGIG (reference sequence). The CDR3 loop spans 14 amino acids. V lost 0 bases, J lost 5 bases, and 2 bases stayed unmatched. The DNA for the CDR3 is TGTGCCTGGAGTGTGGGACAGGGTGACAATGAGCAGTTCTTC. Its translation is CAWSVGQGDNEQFF.

The chain couples TRBV27 to TRBJ2-7, with 10 nucleotides matching TRBD2. Germline CDR1 and CDR2: MNHEY and SMNVEV (reference sequence). V shed 5 bases and J 2 bases; nucleotides not matched to a gene: 6. This CDR3 is 15 amino acids long. CDR3: CASSASGSHPYEQYF. The CDR3 DNA reads TGTGCCAGCAGTGCTAGCGGGAGTCACCCCTACGAGCAGTACTTC.

This chain connects TRBV27 to TRBJ2-1; the D gene is possibly TRBD2 (6 bases). This CDR3 is 15 amino acids long. The germline CDR1 and CDR2 sequences are MNHEY and SMNVEV (reference sequence). With 0 bases removed from V and 8 bases from J, the gap between germline ends came to 14 bases. This CDR3 is CASSLSLGTPDEQFF. As DNA, the CDR3 is TGTGCCAGCAGTTTATCACTAGGGACTCCGGATGAGCAGTTCTTC.

The V and J genes are TRBV18 and TRBJ2-7; the D gene is possibly TRBD2 (5 bases). Germline-derived CDR1 and CDR2 are KGHSH and LQKENI. V was cut by 3 bases and J by 4 bases, with 10 bases left in between. The CDR3 is 13 amino acids. The CDR3 reads CASSPGREYEQYF. The DNA of the CDR3 is TGTGCCAGCTCACCGGGCCGGGAATACGAGCAGTACTTC.

The rearrangement uses TRBV25-1 and TRBJ1-1; 9 bases agree with TRBD1. The CDR3 is 15 residues long. Trimming cost V 4 bases and J 6 bases; bases outside gene matches: 9. Germline CDR1 MGHDK, CDR2 SYGVNS. CDR3 amino acids: CASSGVDRGAAEAFF. The CDR3 DNA is TGTGCCAGCAGTGGGGTTGACAGGGGGGCAGCTGAAGCTTTCTTT.

The gene calls are TRBV10-3 and TRBJ2-7; 8 nucleotides line up with TRBD1. Germline assignment: CDR1 ENHRY and CDR2 SYGVKD. Trimming removed 5 bases from V and 1 base from J; junction bases left unmatched: 7. This CDR3 is built from 15 residues. The CDR3 sequence: CAISPRTGLSYEQYF. In DNA, the CDR3 is TGTGCCATCAGTCCGCGGACAGGGCTTTCCTACGAGCAGTACTTC.

The chain has TRBV11-3 and TRBJ2-2; 7 bases match TRBD1. The V segment lost 5 bases and the J segment 7 bases; nucleotides outside the gene matches: 7. The CDR3 extends over 14 amino acids. Germline V lookup: CDR1 SGHNT, CDR2 YENEEA. The CDR3 bases are TGTGCCAGCAGCCCCCAACAGGGGTTCGGGGAGCTGTTTTTT. It encodes CASSPQQGFGELFF.

This clone was counted once. The chain recombines TRBV5-4 with TRBJ2-7; 7 nucleotides match TRBD1. Unmatched junction bases numbered 6, after V lost 5 bases and J lost 1 base. The CDR3 has 14 amino acids. In germline, CDR1 is SGHNT, CDR2 YYREEE (reference sequence). DNA of the CDR3: TGTGCCAGCAGTTTTCGACAGGGTTCCTACGAGCAGTACTTC. Protein sequence: CASSFRQGSYEQYF. Filled out from reference TRBV5-4 and TRBJ2-7, the complete variable domain reads ETGVTQSPTHLIKTRGQQVTLRCSSQSGHNTVSWYQQALGQGPQFIFQYYREEENGRGNFPPRFSGLQFPNYSSELNVNALELDDSALYLCASSFRQGSYEQYFGPGTRLTVT.

Here the CDR3 DNA reads TGTGCCAGCAGCCCAGCCTGGGGGACAGAAAAACTGTTTTTT. Amino acids: CASSPAWGTEKLFF. The chain joins TRBV7-2 to TRBJ1-4; tentatively, D is TRBD1 (6 bases). Germline V gene data show CDR1 as SGHTA and CDR2 as FQGNSA. The germline V and J ends were trimmed by 5 bases and 8 bases, with 15 bases remaining between them. The CDR3 sequence is 14 residues long. Full variable domain (remainder filled in from reference TRBV7-2 and TRBJ1-4): GAGVSQSPSNKVTEKGKDVELRCDPISGHTALYWYRQSLGQGLEFLIYFQGNSAPDKSGLPSDRFSAERTGGSVSTLTIQRTQQEDSAVYLCASSPAWGTEKLFFGSGTQLSVL.

This chain joins TRBV27 and TRBJ1-2, with 7 bases matching TRBD1. There are 17 residues in the CDR3. V shed 5 bases and J 4 bases; nucleotides not matched to a gene: 16. CDR1 is MNHEY, CDR2 SMNVEV, per germline (reference sequence). The CDR3 is CASSPGPRGTSSYGYTF. CDR3 sequence (DNA): TGTGCCAGCAGTCCCGGGCCCAGGGGGACTTCTTCCTATGGCTACACCTTC.

CDR3 DNA sequence: TGCGCCAGCAGCTCGCAACTAGCGGGAGGGCCCGAGCAGTACTTC. Amino acid sequence: CASSSQLAGGPEQYF. The rearrangement joins TRBV5-1 to TRBJ2-7; 13 bases match TRBD2. Germline trimming cut 3 bases from V and 6 bases from J; bases unmatched to any gene: 6. The germline V gene encodes CDR1 SGHRS and CDR2 YFSETQ. CDR3 size: 15 residues.